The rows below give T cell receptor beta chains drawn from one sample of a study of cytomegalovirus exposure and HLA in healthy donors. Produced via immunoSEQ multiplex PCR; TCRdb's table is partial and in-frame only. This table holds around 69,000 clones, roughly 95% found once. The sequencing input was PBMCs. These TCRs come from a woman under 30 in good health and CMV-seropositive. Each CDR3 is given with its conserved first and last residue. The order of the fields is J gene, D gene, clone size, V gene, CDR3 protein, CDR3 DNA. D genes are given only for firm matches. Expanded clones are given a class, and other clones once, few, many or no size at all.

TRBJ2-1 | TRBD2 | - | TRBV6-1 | CASSGGSAGEAYNEQFF | TGTGCCAGCAGTGGAGGATCAGCGGGAGAGGCCTACAATGAGCAGTTCTTC
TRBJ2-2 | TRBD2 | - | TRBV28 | CASSLGAGDRSTGELFF | TGTGCCAGCAGTTTAGGAGCGGGAGATAGGTCCACCGGGGAGCTGTTTTTT
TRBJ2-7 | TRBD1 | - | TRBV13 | CASSRDRVTYEQYF | TGTGCCAGCAGCCGAGACAGGGTAACGTACGAGCAGTACTTC
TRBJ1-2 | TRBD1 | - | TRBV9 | CASSTTGLYGYTF | TGTGCCAGCAGCACGACAGGGCTCTATGGCTACACCTTC
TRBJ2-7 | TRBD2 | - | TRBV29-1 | CSVEDSGSYEQYF | TGCAGCGTTGAGGATAGCGGGAGTTACGAGCAGTACTTC
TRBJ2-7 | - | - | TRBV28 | CATGGPISSYEQYF | TGTGCCACCGGGGGGCCCATCAGCTCCTACGAGCAGTACTTC
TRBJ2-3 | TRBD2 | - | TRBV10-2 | CASSKREGADTQYF | TGCGCCAGCAGCAAGCGGGAGGGGGCAGATACGCAGTATTTT
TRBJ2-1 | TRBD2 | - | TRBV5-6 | CASRSGGFSYNEQFF | TGTGCCAGCAGGAGCGGGGGTTTCTCCTACAATGAGCAGTTCTTC
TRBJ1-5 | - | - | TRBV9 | CASSVGSGSNQPQHF | TGTGCCAGCAGCGTAGGTTCGGGGAGCAATCAGCCCCAGCATTTT
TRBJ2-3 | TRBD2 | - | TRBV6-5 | CASSRAGGTQYF | TGTGCCAGCAGTAGAGCGGGAGGCACGCAGTATTTT
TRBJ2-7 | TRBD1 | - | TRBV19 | CASSITGTGDYEQYF | TGTGCCAGTAGTATTACCGGGACAGGGGACTACGAGCAGTACTTC
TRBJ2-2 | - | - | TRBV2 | CARKGGTDTGELFF | TGTGCCAGAAAAGGGGGGACAGACACCGGGGAGCTGTTTTTT
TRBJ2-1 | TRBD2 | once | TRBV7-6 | CASSLGGTSNNEQFF | TGTGCCAGCAGCTTAGGAGGGACTAGCAACAATGAGCAGTTCTTC
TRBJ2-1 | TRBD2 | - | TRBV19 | CACRLSGSEVDEQFF | TGTGCCTGCAGGCTTAGCGGGAGTGAGGTTGATGAGCAGTTCTTC
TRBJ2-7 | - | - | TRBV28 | CASSFLMESFGTYEQYF | TGTGCCAGCAGTTTTTTAATGGAGTCTTTTGGCACTTACGAGCAGTACTTC
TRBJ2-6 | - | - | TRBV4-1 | CASSPHNTGANVLTF | TGCGCCAGCAGCCCACACAACACTGGGGCCAACGTCCTGACTTTC
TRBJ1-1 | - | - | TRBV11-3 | CASSPSGTEAFF | TGTGCCAGCAGCCCCTCGGGGACTGAAGCTTTCTTT
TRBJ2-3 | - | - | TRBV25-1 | CASSGSQLLRQLTDTQYF | TGTGCCAGCAGTGGGTCCCAACTCCTTAGACAACTCACAGATACGCAGTATTTT
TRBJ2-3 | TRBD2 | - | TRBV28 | CASSLWTSGRVDTQYF | TGTGCCAGCAGTTTATGGACTAGCGGGAGGGTAGATACGCAGTATTTT
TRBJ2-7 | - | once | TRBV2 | CASRATEYFYEQYF | TGTGCCAGCAGAGCGACAGAATACTTCTACGAGCAGTACTTC
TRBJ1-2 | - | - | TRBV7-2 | CASSFTYGYTF | TGTGCCAGCAGCTTCACATATGGCTACACCTTC
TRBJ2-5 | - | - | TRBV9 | CASSGTAQETQYF | TGTGCCAGCAGCGGGACAGCCCAAGAGACCCAGTACTTC
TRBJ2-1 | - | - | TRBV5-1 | CASSLNGRGRNEQFF | TGCGCCAGCAGCTTGAACGGGAGAGGGAGAAATGAGCAGTTCTTC
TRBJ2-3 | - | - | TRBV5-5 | CASSLVGGGDRDTQYF | TGTGCCAGCAGCTTAGTCGGCGGCGGGGATAGAGATACGCAGTATTTT
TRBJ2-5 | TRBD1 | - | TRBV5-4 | CASSADRGGETQYF | TGTGCCAGCAGCGCTGACAGGGGTGGAGAGACCCAGTACTTC
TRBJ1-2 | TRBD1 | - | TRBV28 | CASSPGTGGGGNYGYTF | TGTGCCAGCAGTCCAGGGACAGGGGGAGGTGGAAACTATGGCTACACCTTC
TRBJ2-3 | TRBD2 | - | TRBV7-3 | CASSLKGTSGISTDTQYF | TGTGCCAGCAGCTTAAAGGGGACTAGCGGGATTAGCACAGATACGCAGTATTTT
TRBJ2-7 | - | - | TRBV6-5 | CASSATSSSYEQYF | TGTGCCAGCAGCGCTACTAGCTCCTCCTACGAGCAGTACTTC
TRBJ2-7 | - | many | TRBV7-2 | CASSLPGYEQYF | TGTGCCAGCAGCCTCCCGGGGTACGAGCAGTACTTC
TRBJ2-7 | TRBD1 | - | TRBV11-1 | CASSIGQGSREQYF | TGTGCCAGCAGTATCGGACAGGGATCTAGAGAGCAGTACTTC
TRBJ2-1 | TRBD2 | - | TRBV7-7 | CASSPALREASYNEQFF | TGTGCTAGCAGCCCTGCCCTGCGGGAGGCTTCCTACAATGAGCAGTTCTTC
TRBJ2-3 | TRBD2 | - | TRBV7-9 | CASSLGASGSRTDTQYF | TGTGCCAGCAGCTTAGGGGCTAGCGGGAGCCGCACAGATACGCAGTATTTT
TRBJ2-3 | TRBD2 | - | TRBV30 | CACNAGTSIGTDTQYF | TGTGCCTGCAACGCCGGGACTAGTATCGGCACAGATACGCAGTATTTT
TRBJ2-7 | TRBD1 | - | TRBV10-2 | CATWDRAYEQYF | TGCGCCACATGGGACAGGGCCTACGAGCAGTACTTC
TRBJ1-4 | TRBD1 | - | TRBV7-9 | CASSTRQGSGEKLFF | TGTGCCAGCAGCACCCGACAGGGCTCCGGTGAAAAACTGTTTTTT
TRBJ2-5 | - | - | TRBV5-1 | CASSPRVLGETQYF | TGCGCCAGCAGCCCCAGGGTCTTGGGGGAGACCCAGTACTTC
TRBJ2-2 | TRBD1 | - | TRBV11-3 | CASSPRDRVYTGELFF | TGTGCCAGCAGCCCCCGGGACAGGGTATACACCGGGGAGCTGTTTTTT
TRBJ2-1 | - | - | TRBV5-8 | CASSLLPGTGVNEQFF | TGTGCCAGCAGCCTACTCCCCGGGACTGGGGTAAATGAGCAGTTCTTC
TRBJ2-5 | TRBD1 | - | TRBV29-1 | CSVVPQGALQETQYF | TGCAGCGTTGTTCCACAGGGGGCCCTACAAGAGACCCAGTACTTC
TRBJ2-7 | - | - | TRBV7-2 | CASSLEGGGPYEQYF | TGTGCCAGCAGCTTAGAAGGGGGGGGGCCCTACGAGCAGTACTTC
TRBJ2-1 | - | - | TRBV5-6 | CASSLKNRGEQFF | TGTGCCAGCAGCTTGAAGAATCGCGGTGAGCAGTTCTTC
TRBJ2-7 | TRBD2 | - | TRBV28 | CASKPGLAPHEQYF | TGTGCCAGCAAACCGGGACTAGCTCCCCACGAGCAGTACTTC
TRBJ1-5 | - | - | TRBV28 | CASTVTGQSQYQPQHF | TGTGCCAGCACCGTTACGGGACAATCGCAATATCAGCCCCAGCATTTT
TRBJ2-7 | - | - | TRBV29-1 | CSVEGLGAGVEQYF | TGCAGCGTTGAGGGGCTAGGTGCAGGAGTGGAGCAGTACTTC
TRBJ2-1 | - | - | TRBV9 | CASSVAGSYNEQFF | TGTGCCAGCAGCGTAGCGGGCTCCTACAATGAGCAGTTCTTC
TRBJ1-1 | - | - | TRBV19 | CASSIEGVNTEAFF | TGTGCCAGTAGTATAGAGGGAGTAAACACTGAAGCTTTCTTT
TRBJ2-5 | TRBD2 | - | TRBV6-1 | CASSESSGRQETQYF | TGTGCCAGCAGTGAATCCAGCGGGAGACAAGAGACCCAGTACTTC
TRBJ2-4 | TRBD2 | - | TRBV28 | CASSSGSGRTAKNIQYF | TGTGCCAGCAGTTCTGGTAGCGGGAGAACAGCCAAAAACATTCAGTACTTC
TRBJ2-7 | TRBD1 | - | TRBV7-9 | CASSSRDSPYEQYF | TGTGCCAGCAGCTCCCGGGACAGTCCCTACGAGCAGTACTTC
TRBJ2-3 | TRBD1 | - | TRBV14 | CASSQVTGGITDTQYF | TGTGCCAGCAGCCAAGTGACAGGGGGCATCACAGATACGCAGTATTTT
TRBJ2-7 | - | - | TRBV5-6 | CASSLGLVADEQYF | TGTGCCAGCAGCTTGGGCCTTGTGGCAGACGAGCAGTACTTC
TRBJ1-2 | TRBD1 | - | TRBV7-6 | CASSSYRGKDGYTF | TGTGCCAGCAGCTCCTACAGGGGGAAGGATGGCTACACCTTC